The 32 T cell receptor beta chains presented below share a single source sample, sequenced in a study of CD4 T cells in relation to SARS-CoV-2 and coronaviruses. The unexposed donors gave CD4+ T cells in about 2011-2019, prior to COVID-19. The table came from immunoSEQ multiplex PCR; TCRdb's copy has only in-frame clones and leaves some out. The data show under 65,000 clones, with 86% seen just once and roughly 1.5% held by the top ten. The sequenced sample consisted of memory CD4+ T cells from PBMCs. The receptors originated from a human donor in good health.

V gene TRBV28 combines with J gene TRBJ2-3; the D call may be TRBD1 or TRBD2 (5 bases each). Germline CDR1 and CDR2: MDHEN and SYDVKM. V was clipped by 8 bases and J by 0 bases, with 12 bases between them. The CDR3 extends over 14 amino acids. DNA of the CDR3: TGTGCCAGCCTACCGGGACCGAGCACAGATACGCAGTATTTT. This encodes CASLPGPSTDTQYF.

The rearrangement links TRBV5-1 to TRBJ2-1, with 10 bases fitting TRBD1. In germline, CDR1 is SGHRS, CDR2 YFSETQ. This CDR3 is built from 14 residues. V lost 4 bases and J lost 7; bases outside the gene matches: 5. CDR3 sequence (DNA): TGCGCCAGCAGCCTCCCGGGACAGGGGAATGAGCAGTTCTTC. Translation gives CASSLPGQGNEQFF.

The genes are TRBV19 and TRBJ1-2; 7 bases are shared with TRBD1. The germline CDR1 and CDR2 sequences are LNHDA and SQIVND (reference sequence). V was clipped by 7 bases and J by 6 bases; unmatched bases: 5. The CDR3 has 12 amino acids. CDR3 sequence: CASTSTGNGYTF. As DNA, the CDR3 is TGTGCCAGTACCTCGACAGGGAATGGCTACACCTTC.

The V gene is TRBV5-1, the J gene TRBJ2-5, with 7 bases fitting TRBD2. The germline gives CDR1 SGHRS, CDR2 YFSETQ. This CDR3 is built from 13 residues. The junction had 8 bases not matched to a gene; V was cut back by 8 bases and J by 4 bases. The CDR3 loop reads CASRRGGGETQYF. DNA of the CDR3: TGCGCCAGTCGACGTGGGGGGGGAGAGACCCAGTACTTC.

J is TRBJ2-7 and V is TRBV27; the D call may be TRBD1 or TRBD2 (5 bases each). CDR1 is MNHEY and CDR2 is SMNVEV in the germline V gene (reference sequence). The CDR3 runs to 16 residues. V lost 0 bases, J lost 0 bases, and 12 bases lay in between. CDR3 DNA: TGTGCCAGCAGTTTATCAGGGACGGTAAGCTCCTACGAGCAGTACTTC. Protein: CASSLSGTVSSYEQYF.

The rearrangement joins TRBV7-2 to TRBJ1-2; TRBD1 might be the D (5 bases). Germline values: CDR1 SGHTA, CDR2 FQGNSA. The CDR3 spans 13 residues. V gave up 2 bases and J gave up 3 bases, with 7 bases separating them. The CDR3 DNA reads TGTGCCAGCAGCTTACAACAGGACTATGGCTACACCTTC. The encoded protein is CASSLQQDYGYTF.

The chain employs TRBV11-3 and TRBJ2-1; D may be TRBD2 (5 bases). V was pared by 5 bases and J by 7 bases, with 18 bases between. CDR3 size: 15 residues. Germline V CDR1 and CDR2: SGHNT, YENEEA. The CDR3 region has the DNA TGTGCCAGCAGCCCCCCGGACTCCTCGCGGAATGAGCAGTTCTTC. Residues: CASSPPDSSRNEQFF.

CDR3 in amino acids: CASSLTGGTEAFF. CDR3 in DNA: TGTGCCAGCAGCTTGACAGGGGGCACTGAAGCTTTCTTT. This chain connects TRBV5-4 to TRBJ1-1; 8 bases are a match to TRBD1. CDR1 and CDR2 from the germline V gene are SGHNT and YYREEE (reference sequence). This CDR3 comprises 13 residues. J was trimmed by 4 bases and V by 1 base; bases with no gene match: 0.

The V gene is TRBV28, the J gene TRBJ2-3; a possible D gene is TRBD2 (5 bases). Germline V gene lookup returns CDR1 MDHEN and CDR2 SYDVKM. V lost 7 bases, J lost 0 bases, and 8 bases lay in between. This CDR3 has 13 residues. DNA of the CDR3: TGTGCCAGCAAGTCGGGGAGCACAGATACGCAGTATTTT. It yields the protein CASKSGSTDTQYF. Combining the CDR3 with reference TRBV28 and TRBJ2-3 gives the whole variable domain DVKVTQSSRYLVKRTGEKVFLECVQDMDHENMFWYRQDPGLGLRLIYFSYDVKMKEKGDIPEGYSVSREKKERFSLILESASTNQTSMYLCASKSGSTDTQYFGPGTRLTVL.

The gene calls are TRBV28 and TRBJ1-2; D is ambiguous. The CDR3 is made up of 14 amino acids. CDR1 is MDHEN, CDR2 SYDVKM, per germline. Trimming took 8 bases from V and 0 from J, leaving 13 bases between them. CDR3 protein: CASLEAKANYGYTF. In nucleotides, the CDR3 is TGTGCCAGCCTGGAGGCCAAAGCTAACTATGGCTACACCTTC.

The chain has TRBV5-4 and TRBJ1-1, with no clear D. The germline V and J ends were trimmed by 6 bases and 10 bases, with 16 bases remaining between them. The CDR3 contains 12 residues. The V gene's germline CDR1 is SGHNT and CDR2 YYREEE (reference sequence). The DNA of the CDR3 is TGTGCCAGCACCCTTGACGGGAGGATAGCTTTCTTT. It encodes CASTLDGRIAFF.

This chain joins TRBV5-6 and TRBJ2-7; TRBD2 matches at 7 bases. The length of the CDR3 is 14 residues. The V gene's germline CDR1 is SGHDT and CDR2 YYEEEE. With V trimmed by 6 bases and J by 5 bases, 11 bases remained unmatched. The DNA for the CDR3 is TGTGCCAGCACCCATGCGGGAGTGGTGGACGAGCAGTACTTC. This translates into CASTHAGVVDEQYF. Using reference TRBV5-6 and TRBJ2-7 for the parts outside the CDR3, the full variable domain is DAGVTQSPTHLIKTRGQQVTLRCSPKSGHDTVSWYQQALGQGPQFIFQYYEEEERQRGNFPDRFSGHQFPNYSSELNVNALLLGDSALYLCASTHAGVVDEQYFGPGTRLTVT.

V and J are TRBV5-1 and TRBJ2-7; 11 positions agree with TRBD2. The CDR3 is 15 amino acids. Trimming at V came to 1 base and at J to 2 bases, leaving 2 bases not matched to a gene. CDR1 SGHRS and CDR2 YFSETQ come from the germline V gene. CDR3 DNA: TGCGCCAGCAGCTTGTTGACTAGCGGGGCCTACGAGCAGTACTTC. Translating it yields CASSLLTSGAYEQYF.

This clone has a single count. The chain couples TRBV24-1 to TRBJ1-4, with unresolved D. V shed 0 bases and J shed 7 bases, with 17 bases lying between them. The CDR3 is 17 residues long. Germline-derived CDR1 and CDR2 are KGHDR and SFDVKD. In DNA form, the CDR3 reads TGTGCCACCAGTGATTTGCCGGGGATAGGAAACAGTGAAAAACTGTTTTTT. Residues: CATSDLPGIGNSEKLFF.

The V gene is TRBV6-1, the J gene TRBJ2-7; TRBD2 is a possible D gene (7 bases). Looked up from germline, CDR1 is MNHNS and CDR2 is SASEGT. The germline V and J ends were trimmed by 2 bases and 3 bases, with 17 bases remaining between them. CDR3 length equals 16 residues. The CDR3 is CASSEMGASGFYEQYF. The CDR3 DNA sequence: TGTGCCAGCAGTGAAATGGGGGCTAGCGGATTCTACGAGCAGTACTTC.

The chain joins TRBV5-6 to TRBJ2-5; TRBD2 matches at 11 bases. Germline assignment: CDR1 SGHDT and CDR2 YYEEEE. This CDR3 has 15 amino acids. Losses at the gene ends were 10 bases for V and 1 base for J; bases not matched to a gene: 9. The DNA for the CDR3 is TGTGCCGGAACGGATAGCGGGAGGGCCCAAGAGACCCAGTACTTC. It is translated as CAGTDSGRAQETQYF.

The genes are TRBV23-1 and TRBJ1-5, with D uncertain. TRBV23-1 is flagged as an ORF with uncertain function. The CDR3 spans 14 residues. Trimming cost V 0 bases and J 7 bases, with 10 bases left between them. This chain's CDR3 is CASSQSTPGQPQHF. In DNA, the CDR3 is TGCGCCAGCAGTCAATCGACTCCTGGACAGCCCCAGCATTTT.

The chain couples TRBV3-1 (or the pseudogene TRBV3-2) to TRBJ2-3, with TRBD2 identical over 7 bases. The germline V gene has CDR1 LGHDT and CDR2 YNNKEL (reference sequence). This CDR3 is 15 amino acids long. The V segment lost 3 bases and the J segment 0 bases; nucleotides outside the gene matches: 3. This chain's CDR3 is CASSQTSSSTDTQYF. Written as DNA, the CDR3 is TGTGCCAGCAGCCAGACTAGCTCAAGCACAGATACGCAGTATTTT.

This chain connects TRBV12-5 to TRBJ2-3, with a possible D match to TRBD2 (6 bases). The CDR3 spans 13 residues. Trimming shortened V by 7 bases and J by 9 bases, and 17 bases separated the two germline ends. Germline V CDR1 and CDR2: LGHNT, FRNRAP. The CDR3 nucleotides are TGTGCTAGTGAGGAGAGCGTGGGGGGAACGCAGTATTTT. It specifies CASEESVGGTQYF. The full variable domain, completed using reference TRBV12-5 and TRBJ2-3, is DARVTQTPRHKVTEMGQEVTMRCQPILGHNTVFWYRQTMMQGLELLAYFRNRAPLDDSGMPKDRFSAEMPDATLATLKIQPSEPRDSAVYFCASEESVGGTQYFGPGTRLTVL.

This chain's CDR3 is CASSNPGRGNNSPLHF. The CDR3 nucleotides read TGTGCCAGCAGCAATCCGGGACGGGGGAATAATTCACCCCTCCACTTT. The rearrangement links TRBV9 to TRBJ1-6, with D possibly matching TRBD1 (5 bases). Germline V gives CDR1 SGDLS, CDR2 YYNGEE. The V and J ends lost 4 bases and 5 bases respectively, with 16 bases between them. The CDR3 totals 16 residues.

This chain joins TRBV19 and TRBJ2-1, with D perhaps TRBD2 (6 bases). CDR1 is LNHDA and CDR2 is SQIVND in the germline V gene (reference sequence). The V gene lost 8 bases and the J gene lost 11 bases, with 16 bases spanning the gap. This CDR3 spans 12 amino acids. The CDR3 sequence: CASDGGADKQFF. As DNA, the CDR3 is TGTGCCAGTGATGGAGGGGCGGATAAGCAGTTCTTC.

The gene calls are TRBV7-9 and TRBJ2-4, with a possible D match to TRBD1 (6 bases). CDR1 is SEHNR and CDR2 is FQNEAQ in the germline V gene (reference sequence). The CDR3 runs 17 residues. V lost 5 bases, J lost 0 bases, and 17 bases lay in between. CDR3 in DNA: TGTGCCAGCAGCCCCAGGGGTATGGGGCTAGCCAAAAACATTCAGTACTTC. This gives the protein CASSPRGMGLAKNIQYF.

The V and J genes are TRBV30 and TRBJ1-1, with D perhaps matching TRBD1 (5 bases). The CDR3 consists of 15 residues. V was shortened by 3 bases and J by 0 bases, with 14 bases between the two germline ends. Germline V gene lookup returns CDR1 GTSNPN and CDR2 SVGIG (reference sequence). The CDR3 is CAWSETWGVNTEAFF. CDR3 bases: TGTGCCTGGAGCGAGACGTGGGGCGTGAACACTGAAGCTTTCTTT.

This rearrangement joins TRBV25-1 to TRBJ1-2, with D perhaps matching TRBD1 (5 bases). Germline lookup yields CDR1 MGHDK and CDR2 SYGVNS. The CDR3 length is 12 residues. Trimming removed 7 bases at V and 4 bases at J, with 10 bases between. CDR3 bases: TGTGCCAGCACCAGGGAGGGCTATGGCTACACCTTC. This codes for CASTREGYGYTF.

This clone turned up a few times. This chain connects TRBV11-2 to TRBJ2-2; 7 bases are a match to TRBD2. Germline CDR1 is SGHAT and CDR2 is FQNNGV. The CDR3 length is 15 residues. Trimming at V came to 2 bases and at J to 7 bases, leaving 7 bases not matched to a gene. The CDR3 DNA sequence: TGTGCCAGCAGCTTAAGCGGGACCCCAGGCGGGGAGCTGTTTTTT. It codes for CASSLSGTPGGELFF.

This clone was found a few times. This chain uses TRBV10-1 with TRBJ2-7; 7 positions agree with TRBD2. Trimming removed 3 bases from V and 5 bases from J; junction bases left unmatched: 7. The germline CDR1 and CDR2 sequences are WNHNN and SYGVQD (reference sequence). CDR3 length: 14 residues. CDR3 sequence reads: CASSEGREMDEQYF. The DNA for the CDR3 is TGCGCCAGCAGTGAAGGGCGGGAGATGGACGAGCAGTACTTC.

V and J are TRBV4-1 and TRBJ2-7; 7 nucleotides line up with TRBD2. This CDR3 is built from 20 residues. Germline assignment: CDR1 MGHRA and CDR2 YSYEKL. J was trimmed by 0 bases and V by 0 bases; bases with no gene match: 17. CDR3 sequence: CASSQDLTSIPPRGSYEQYF. The CDR3 DNA is TGCGCCAGCAGCCAAGATTTGACTAGCATACCACCCAGAGGCTCCTACGAGCAGTACTTC.

This chain connects TRBV11-2 to TRBJ2-3; D not resolved. Germline V gives CDR1 SGHAT, CDR2 FQNNGV. Between the trimmed V and J ends, which lost 1 base and 2 bases, there was a span of 4 bases. CDR3 length: 13 residues. CDR3 coding DNA: TGTGCCAGCAGCTTAGGAACCACAGATACGCAGTATTTT. Amino acid sequence: CASSLGTTDTQYF.

The rearrangement joins TRBV20-1 to TRBJ2-7; unclear D gene. CDR3 length: 11 residues. Germline V lookup: CDR1 DFQATT, CDR2 SNEGSKA (reference sequence). The V end was cut by 3 bases, the J end by 5 bases, with 8 bases between. For the CDR3, the DNA is TGCAGTGCTAGTGATACCCACGAGCAGTACTTC. Its protein product is CSASDTHEQYF.

In regard to this clone: The sample holds other DNA sequences that translate to the same CDR3. The chain uses TRBV6-5 and TRBJ1-2; the match to TRBD1 covers 10 bases. CDR1 MNHEY and CDR2 SVGAGI come from the germline V gene. The trim removed 0 bases at V and 4 bases at J, leaving 5 bases unmatched. The length of the CDR3 is 16 residues. The CDR3 DNA reads as TGTGCCAGCAGTTACTCGAGGACAGGGGGAGGCTATGGCTACACCTTC. Its translation is CASSYSRTGGGYGYTF.

The CDR3 nucleotides are TGTGCCAGCAGCGTAGTACCGGGGGGGGTTAACGAGCAGTACTTC. It specifies CASSVVPGGVNEQYF. The rearrangement uses TRBV9 and TRBJ2-7, with 8 bases lining up with TRBD2. The CDR3 has 15 amino acids. Trimming at V came to 0 bases and at J to 5 bases, leaving 7 bases not matched to a gene. The germline V gene has CDR1 SGDLS and CDR2 YYNGEE.

The chain employs TRBV11-2 and TRBJ1-5; no clear D. Germline V lookup: CDR1 SGHAT, CDR2 FQNNGV. The CDR3 runs to 15 residues. The V gene lost 0 bases and the J gene lost 3 bases, with 9 bases spanning the gap. CDR3 in DNA: TGTGCCAGCAGCTTAGATGGGTCTCCCAATCAGCCCCAGCATTTT. This gives the protein CASSLDGSPNQPQHF.